This is a list of T cell receptor beta chains from one sample in a study of blood T cells in healthy people across ages. TCRdb re-called the 5' RACE reads with MiXCR, one entry per CDR3 protein. The sample includes roughly 2 million distinct CDR3 sequences, around half of them seen just once. The sample consisted of blood. Receptors originate from a woman between 35 and 50 years old in good health. Both conserved end residues are part of each CDR3. D genes are given only for firm matches. Part of the rows lack a size; the others show once, few, many or a class for expanded clones.

clone_size | j_call | d_call | v_call | cdr3_aa | cdr3_nt
. | TRBJ2-5 | TRBD1 | TRBV28 | CASSPGTGIPETQYF | TGTGCCAGCAGCCCCGGGACAGGGATTCCTGAGACCCAGTACTTC
few | TRBJ2-3 | . | TRBV7-2 | CASSFAGKVRVTDTQYF | TGTGCCAGCAGCTTCGCGGGGAAGGTGCGGGTAACAGATACGCAGTATTTT
. | TRBJ2-1 | . | TRBV20-1 | CSARVTGLRNEQFF | TGCAGTGCTAGAGTTACAGGGCTTAGGAATGAGCAGTTCTTC
. | TRBJ2-3 | TRBD2 | TRBV9 | CASSVHGGDTQYF | TGTGCCAGCAGCGTACACGGGGGGGATACGCAGTATTTT
. | TRBJ2-1 | . | TRBV7-2 | CASTRPGWETQFF | TGTGCCAGCACCCGCCCAGGTTGGGAGACCCAGTTCTTC
. | TRBJ1-2 | . | TRBV6-6 | CASLGGEGGYTF | TGTGCCAGCCTTGGGGGAGAGGGCGGCTACACCTTC
. | TRBJ2-3 | . | TRBV27 | CASSPRSPIRTDTQYF | TGTGCCAGCAGTCCCCGGTCCCCAATACGCACAGATACGCAGTATTTT
. | TRBJ2-7 | . | TRBV29-1 | CSVVDGPYEQYF | TGCAGCGTTGTCGACGGCCCCTACGAGCAGTACTTC
. | TRBJ2-7 | . | TRBV10-1 | CASSEAAEFGYEQYF | TGCGCCAGCAGTGAGGCTGCCGAGTTTGGCTACGAGCAGTACTTC
few | TRBJ2-4 | TRBD2 | TRBV7-2 | CASSSPSGGTHIAKNIQYF | TGTGCCAGCAGCTCTCCCTCCGGGGGGACTCACATAGCCAAAAACATTCAGTACTTC
. | TRBJ2-5 | TRBD1 | TRBV7-3 | CASSPSGTGSPETQYF | TGTGCCAGCAGCCCTTCCGGGACAGGTAGTCCGGAGACCCAGTACTTC
. | TRBJ2-6 | . | TRBV9 | CASSARSTGASGANILTF | TGTGCCAGCAGCGCGAGGTCGACAGGCGCCTCTGGGGCCAACATCCTGACTTTC
. | TRBJ1-2 | TRBD1 | TRBV5-1 | CASSLERGGADGYTF | TGCGCCAGCAGCTTGGAGAGAGGGGGCGCAGATGGCTACACCTTC
once | TRBJ2-2 | TRBD2 | TRBV10-3 | CAITREPVAGDTGELFF | TGTGCCATCACTAGAGAACCCGTAGCGGGCGACACCGGGGAGCTGTTTTTT
few | TRBJ2-1 | TRBD2 | TRBV5-6 | CASSAIGTSGGSYNEQFF | TGTGCCAGCAGCGCGATCGGGACTAGCGGGGGCTCTTACAATGAGCAGTTCTTC
many | TRBJ2-1 | TRBD1 | TRBV4-1 | CASSPQPGQGYNEQFF | TGCGCCAGCAGCCCACAACCGGGACAGGGCTACAATGAGCAGTTCTTC
. | TRBJ2-1 | . | TRBV11-3 | CASSDRGPGDEQFF | TGTGCCAGCAGTGACCGAGGTCCAGGGGATGAGCAGTTCTTC
few | TRBJ1-2 | TRBD1 | TRBV20-1 | CSASRADRGLSNYGYTF | TGCAGTGCTAGTCGAGCAGACAGGGGCCTCTCTAACTATGGCTACACCTTC
. | TRBJ2-7 | TRBD2 | TRBV6-1 | CASSETRRGDGTYEQYF | TGTGCCAGCAGTGAAACCCGCCGGGGGGACGGTACCTACGAGCAGTACTTC
. | TRBJ1-3 | . | TRBV27 | CASKTAVSGNTIYF | TGTGCCAGCAAGACAGCCGTCTCTGGAAACACCATATATTTT
. | TRBJ1-4 | . | TRBV4-3 | CASSPYSATNEKLFF | TGCGCCAGCAGCCCGTACAGTGCAACTAATGAAAAACTGTTTTTT
. | TRBJ1-1 | . | TRBV7-9 | CASSGRKNTEAFF | TGTGCCAGCAGTGGGCGGAAGAACACTGAAGCTTTCTTT
. | TRBJ2-1 | TRBD2 | TRBV15 | CATSREVGTRNEQFF | TGTGCCACCAGCAGAGAGGTCGGGACTAGGAATGAGCAGTTCTTC
. | TRBJ2-3 | . | TRBV3-1 | CASRGTGVGFGTDTQYF | TGTGCCAGCAGAGGGACTGGCGTCGGTTTTGGTACAGATACGCAGTATTTT
once | TRBJ2-1 | TRBD2 | TRBV5-1 | CASSPGLASAEQFF | TGCGCCAGCAGCCCAGGACTAGCTTCGGCTGAGCAGTTCTTC